Listed here are 2 T cell receptor beta chains from one sample, sequenced in a study of PD-L1 blockade in urothelial cancer (TCRdb year 2017). What the time point label conveys for this sample: peripheral blood 6 weeks after treatment start. Library preparation employed the immunoSEQ multiplex PCR assay. TCRdb re-hosts the immuneACCESS table, in-frame sequences only. Its copies lack some clones; in the studies checked, an unresolved V gene accounts for under half of them, and the cause for the rest is not known. The sample table contains roughly 40,000 clones; only one count was recorded for less than 95% of them. Approximately 7.5% of the sample is taken by the ten largest. Material: PBMCs, obtained around atezolizumab (anti-PD-L1) treatment. Every receptor here comes from a man between 65 and 80 years old with urothelial cancer.

The chain has TRBV2 and TRBJ2-6; 7 bases match TRBD2. Germline V gene data show CDR1 as SNHLY and CDR2 as FYNNEI. The V gene end was trimmed by 4 bases and the J gene end by 1 base; junction bases not matched to a gene: 7. The CDR3 runs 17 residues. The CDR3 region is CASSGGGGVSGANVLTF. CDR3 nucleotides: TGTGCCAGCAGTGGGGGGGGTGGGGTATCTGGGGCCAACGTCCTGACTTTC.

This chain joins TRBV29-1 and TRBJ2-1; perhaps TRBD1 as D (6 bases). V gave up 8 bases and J gave up 8 bases, with 16 bases separating them. The germline gives CDR1 SQVTM, CDR2 ANQGSEA. The CDR3 extends over 12 amino acids. CDR3: CSIGSSGDEQFF. The CDR3 nucleotides read TGCAGCATTGGCTCCTCAGGGGATGAGCAGTTCTTC.